A selection of T cell receptor beta chains follows, all from one sample in a study of blood T cell repertoires in COVID-19. TCRdb keeps only in-frame clones here, not all; method: immunoSEQ multiplex PCR. The sample records roughly 30,000 clones, roughly 92% being singletons. Source material: peripheral blood. The receptors here all came from a human donor in a cohort sampled during active COVID-19. Each CDR3 is given with its conserved first and last residue. The D gene is left open where the match is weak. Expanded clones are given a class, and other clones once, few, many or no size at all.

V: TRBV11-2; J: TRBJ2-2; D: TRBD2; size: NA; CDR3: CASSLFGGAIGELFF; DNA: TGTGCCAGCAGCTTATTCGGGGGGGCCATCGGGGAGCTGTTTTTT
V: TRBV9; J: TRBJ1-5; D: NA; size: NA; CDR3: CASSVGGENQPQHF; DNA: TGTGCCAGCAGCGTAGGAGGAGAAAATCAGCCCCAGCATTTT
V: TRBV14; J: TRBJ2-7; D: TRBD2; size: NA; CDR3: CASSQGPAGGSYEQYF; DNA: TGTGCCAGCAGCCAGGGGCCAGCGGGGGGTTCCTACGAGCAGTACTTC
V: TRBV5-4; J: TRBJ2-1; D: TRBD2; size: once; CDR3: CASSLDGAGGTVGYNEQFF; DNA: TGTGCCAGCAGCTTAGATGGAGCGGGAGGCACAGTGGGCTACAATGAGCAGTTCTTC
V: TRBV2; J: TRBJ1-2; D: NA; size: NA; CDR3: CASMVRTDSYGYTF; DNA: TGTGCCAGCATGGTCCGGACGGACTCCTATGGCTACACCTTC
V: TRBV11-2; J: TRBJ2-2; D: NA; size: NA; CDR3: CASSLVLSGGKANTGELFF; DNA: TGTGCCAGCAGCTTAGTACTTTCAGGGGGGAAAGCGAACACCGGGGAGCTGTTTTTT
V: TRBV5-1; J: TRBJ2-3; D: TRBD1; size: once; CDR3: CASSSGTGGPMVYF; DNA: TGCGCCAGCAGCTCCGGGACAGGGGGCCCCATGGTGTATTTT
V: TRBV12-5; J: TRBJ2-2; D: NA; size: NA; CDR3: CASGSNRVYGTGELFF; DNA: TGTGCTAGTGGCTCGAACAGGGTGTACGGCACCGGGGAGCTGTTTTTT
V: TRBV5-1; J: TRBJ1-2; D: TRBD1; size: NA; CDR3: CASSEGQGSNYGYTF; DNA: TGCGCCAGCAGCGAGGGACAGGGATCTAACTATGGCTACACCTTC
V: TRBV5-6; J: TRBJ2-5; D: NA; size: NA; CDR3: CASSLVSSGETQYF; DNA: TGTGCCAGCAGCTTGGTGTCTAGTGGAGAGACCCAGTACTTC
V: TRBV7-9; J: TRBJ1-2; D: NA; size: NA; CDR3: CASSLDRDYGYTF; DNA: TGTGCCAGCAGCTTAGACAGGGACTATGGCTACACCTTC
V: TRBV5-4; J: TRBJ2-5; D: NA; size: once; CDR3: CASSLRAGVGGETQYF; DNA: TGTGCCAGCAGCTTACGTGCGGGAGTAGGGGGAGAGACCCAGTACTTC
V: TRBV30; J: TRBJ2-7; D: TRBD2; size: NA; CDR3: CAWRGRLAGRSLWEQYF; DNA: TGTGCCTGGAGGGGAAGACTAGCGGGGAGGTCTTTGTGGGAGCAGTACTTC
V: TRBV28; J: TRBJ1-1; D: TRBD1; size: NA; CDR3: CASITAGQGNTEAFF; DNA: TGTGCCAGCATTACGGCGGGACAGGGTAACACTGAAGCTTTCTTT
V: TRBV19; J: TRBJ2-1; D: NA; size: NA; CDR3: CASSTRVGGSYNEQFF; DNA: TGTGCCAGTAGTACCCGGGTAGGGGGATCCTACAATGAGCAGTTCTTC
V: TRBV28; J: TRBJ1-2; D: NA; size: NA; CDR3: CASRPNRAPNYGYTF; DNA: TGTGCCAGCAGGCCGAACAGGGCCCCTAACTATGGCTACACCTTC
V: TRBV11-1; J: TRBJ2-3; D: TRBD2; size: once; CDR3: CASRTSGSDTQYF; DNA: TGTGCCAGCCGGACTAGCGGGAGTGACACGCAGTATTTT
V: TRBV24-1; J: TRBJ2-5; D: TRBD2; size: NA; CDR3: CATSDHRGGRETQYF; DNA: TGTGCCACCAGTGATCACCGGGGGGGTCGGGAGACCCAGTACTTC
V: TRBV27; J: TRBJ1-2; D: NA; size: NA; CDR3: CASSFQGKDYGYTF; DNA: TGTGCCAGCAGTTTTCAGGGGAAGGACTATGGCTACACCTTC
V: TRBV27; J: TRBJ2-7; D: TRBD2; size: NA; CDR3: CASSLGSGIYEQYF; DNA: TGTGCCAGCAGTTTGGGTAGCGGGATCTACGAGCAGTACTTC
V: TRBV5-6; J: TRBJ1-1; D: TRBD1; size: NA; CDR3: CASRGQGNTEAFF; DNA: TGTGCCAGCAGGGGACAGGGGAACACTGAAGCTTTCTTT
V: TRBV25-1; J: TRBJ1-4; D: TRBD1; size: NA; CDR3: CASRRGRMNEKLFF; DNA: TGTGCCAGCAGGAGGGGGCGTATGAATGAAAAACTGTTTTTT
V: TRBV27; J: TRBJ2-1; D: TRBD2; size: NA; CDR3: CASSLYSGRSNEQFF; DNA: TGTGCCAGCAGTTTATACAGCGGGAGGAGTAATGAGCAGTTCTTC
V: TRBV2; J: TRBJ1-1; D: NA; size: NA; CDR3: CASSEERKAFF; DNA: TGTGCCAGCAGTGAAGAGAGAAAAGCTTTCTTT
V: TRBV30; J: TRBJ1-1; D: NA; size: NA; CDR3: CAGTLRSGAFF; DNA: TGTGCCGGGACCTTAAGAAGCGGAGCTTTCTTT
V: TRBV19; J: TRBJ1-4; D: NA; size: NA; CDR3: CASSMTRGGREKLFF; DNA: TGTGCCAGTAGTATGACCAGGGGAGGGCGTGAAAAACTGTTTTTT
V: TRBV5-1; J: TRBJ1-4; D: TRBD1; size: NA; CDR3: CASSLGTGTNEKLFF; DNA: TGCGCCAGCAGCTTGGGGACAGGGACTAATGAAAAACTGTTTTTT
V: TRBV6-1; J: TRBJ2-7; D: TRBD2; size: once; CDR3: CASSEAVAGGYEQYF; DNA: TGTGCCAGCAGTGAAGCCGTAGCGGGAGGCTACGAGCAGTACTTC
V: TRBV30; J: TRBJ1-5; D: NA; size: NA; CDR3: CAWTLDSVNNQPQHF; DNA: TGTGCCTGGACCTTGGACAGCGTTAACAATCAGCCCCAGCATTTT
V: TRBV3-1/TRBV3-2; J: TRBJ1-2; D: TRBD1; size: NA; CDR3: CASSQLRPGTGERGYTF; DNA: TGTGCCAGCAGCCAACTGCGCCCCGGGACAGGGGAGCGTGGCTACACCTTC
V: TRBV30; J: TRBJ1-6; D: NA; size: NA; CDR3: CAWVSSDGALHF; DNA: TGTGCCTGGGTCTCCTCGGATGGAGCCCTCCACTTT
V: TRBV27; J: TRBJ2-1; D: TRBD2; size: NA; CDR3: CASSTSGVYNEQFF; DNA: TGTGCCAGCAGTACTAGCGGGGTTTACAATGAGCAGTTCTTC
V: TRBV25-1; J: TRBJ1-2; D: NA; size: NA; CDR3: CASSEGGDGYTF; DNA: TGTGCCAGCAGTGAAGGAGGGGATGGCTACACCTTC
V: TRBV27; J: TRBJ2-1; D: TRBD2; size: NA; CDR3: CASSLRSTSGGVGNEQFF; DNA: TGTGCCAGCAGTTTAAGGTCCACTAGCGGGGGAGTCGGGAATGAGCAGTTCTTC
V: TRBV12-2; J: TRBJ1-6; D: NA; size: NA; CDR3: CASRFDFALVLTGLTFSPLHF; DNA: TGTGCAAGTCGCTTCGACTTTGCCCTCGTCTTGACAGGGTTGACTTTTTCACCCCTCCACTTT
V: TRBV2; J: TRBJ1-5; D: TRBD1; size: NA; CDR3: CASSGGTVGQPQHF; DNA: TGTGCCAGCAGTGGGGGGACAGTAGGTCAGCCCCAGCATTTT
V: TRBV19; J: TRBJ2-4; D: TRBD1; size: once; CDR3: CATDRGKNIQYF; DNA: TGTGCCACAGACAGGGGCAAAAACATTCAGTACTTC
V: TRBV9; J: TRBJ2-7; D: TRBD1; size: NA; CDR3: CASSADREWTYEQYF; DNA: TGTGCCAGCAGCGCCGACAGGGAATGGACCTACGAGCAGTACTTC
V: TRBV6-5; J: TRBJ2-1; D: NA; size: NA; CDR3: CASSYSTAGWNEQFF; DNA: TGTGCCAGCAGTTACTCGACGGCGGGCTGGAATGAGCAGTTCTTC
V: TRBV6-5; J: TRBJ1-5; D: TRBD1; size: NA; CDR3: CASSRNRGPNQPQHF; DNA: TGTGCCAGCAGTCGGAACAGGGGTCCCAATCAGCCCCAGCATTTT
V: TRBV6-1; J: TRBJ1-5; D: NA; size: few; CDR3: CASSEVRRNQPQHF; DNA: TGTGCCAGCAGTGAAGTCAGGAGGAATCAGCCCCAGCATTTT
V: TRBV6-5; J: TRBJ2-3; D: TRBD2; size: NA; CDR3: CASSPSAGDADTQYF; DNA: TGTGCCAGCAGTCCATCAGCGGGGGACGCAGATACGCAGTATTTT
V: TRBV30; J: TRBJ2-1; D: TRBD2; size: NA; CDR3: CAWSVRSGTRGYNEQFF; DNA: TGTGCCTGGAGTGTACGAAGCGGGACTCGAGGCTACAATGAGCAGTTCTTC
V: TRBV10-1; J: TRBJ2-7; D: TRBD1; size: NA; CDR3: CAIQGQGEDPTYEQYF; DNA: TGCGCCATACAGGGACAGGGGGAGGACCCGACCTACGAGCAGTACTTC
V: TRBV28; J: TRBJ1-1; D: NA; size: NA; CDR3: CASSTSGLQNTEAFF; DNA: TGTGCCAGCAGTACTTCAGGGCTACAAAACACTGAAGCTTTCTTT
V: TRBV4-1; J: TRBJ2-7; D: NA; size: NA; CDR3: CASSQENFAGSSYEQYF; DNA: TGCGCCAGCAGCCAAGAGAACTTTGCGGGGAGCTCCTACGAGCAGTACTTC
V: TRBV5-1; J: TRBJ2-3; D: NA; size: NA; CDR3: CASQAASTDTQYF; DNA: TGCGCCAGCCAAGCAGCGAGCACAGATACGCAGTATTTT
V: TRBV7-6; J: TRBJ1-1; D: TRBD1; size: NA; CDR3: CASSQGRGSEAFF; DNA: TGTGCCAGCAGCCAAGGCAGGGGGTCGGAAGCTTTCTTT